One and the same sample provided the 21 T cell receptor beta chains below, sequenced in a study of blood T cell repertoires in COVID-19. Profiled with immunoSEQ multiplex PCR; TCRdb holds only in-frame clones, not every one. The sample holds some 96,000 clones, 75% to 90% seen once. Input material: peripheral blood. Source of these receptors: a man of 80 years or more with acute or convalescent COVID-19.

CDR3 in DNA: TGTGCCAGCAGTTTTAGCGGAGAATACGAGCAGTACTTC. This translates into CASSFSGEYEQYF. The gene calls are TRBV27 and TRBJ2-7; TRBD2 might be the D (6 bases). The CDR3 has 13 residues. The V gene lost 3 bases and the J gene lost 4 bases, with 10 bases spanning the gap. Germline CDR1 is MNHEY and CDR2 is SMNVEV (reference sequence).

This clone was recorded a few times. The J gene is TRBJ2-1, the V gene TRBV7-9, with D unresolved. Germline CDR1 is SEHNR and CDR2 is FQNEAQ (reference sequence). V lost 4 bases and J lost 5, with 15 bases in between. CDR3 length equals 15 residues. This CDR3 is CASSSMKGVNNEQFF. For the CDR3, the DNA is TGTGCCAGCAGCTCGATGAAAGGAGTTAACAATGAGCAGTTCTTC.

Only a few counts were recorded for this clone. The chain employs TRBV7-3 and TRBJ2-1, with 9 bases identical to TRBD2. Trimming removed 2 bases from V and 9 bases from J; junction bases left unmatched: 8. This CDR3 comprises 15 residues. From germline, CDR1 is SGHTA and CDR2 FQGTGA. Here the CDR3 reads CASSLVGGRAGEQFF. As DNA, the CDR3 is TGTGCCAGCAGCTTAGTTGGCGGGAGGGCAGGTGAGCAGTTCTTC.

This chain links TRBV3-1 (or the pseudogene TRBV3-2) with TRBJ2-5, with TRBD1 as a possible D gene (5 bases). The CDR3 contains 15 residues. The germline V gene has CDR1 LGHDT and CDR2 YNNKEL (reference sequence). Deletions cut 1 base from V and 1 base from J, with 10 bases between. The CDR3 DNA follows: TGTGCCAGCAGCCAAGGGTTCAGGGTCCAAGAGACCCAGTACTTC. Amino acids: CASSQGFRVQETQYF.

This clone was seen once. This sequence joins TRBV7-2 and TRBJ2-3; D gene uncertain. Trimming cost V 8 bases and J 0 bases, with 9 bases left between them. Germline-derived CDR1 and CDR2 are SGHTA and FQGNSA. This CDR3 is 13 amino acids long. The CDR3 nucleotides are TGTGCCAGCCGTACCGGGAGCACAGATACGCAGTATTTT. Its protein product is CASRTGSTDTQYF.

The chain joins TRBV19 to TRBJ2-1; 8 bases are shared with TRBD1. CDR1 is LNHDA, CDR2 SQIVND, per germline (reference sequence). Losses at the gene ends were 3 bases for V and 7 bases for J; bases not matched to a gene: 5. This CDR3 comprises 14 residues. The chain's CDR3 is CASSILQGVNEQFF. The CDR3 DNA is TGTGCCAGTAGTATCCTACAGGGGGTTAATGAGCAGTTCTTC.

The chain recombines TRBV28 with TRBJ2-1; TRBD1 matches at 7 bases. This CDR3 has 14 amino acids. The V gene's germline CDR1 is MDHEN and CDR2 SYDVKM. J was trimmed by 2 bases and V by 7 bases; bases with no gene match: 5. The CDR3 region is CASTGTAPYNEQFF. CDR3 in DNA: TGTGCCAGCACCGGGACAGCCCCCTACAATGAGCAGTTCTTC.

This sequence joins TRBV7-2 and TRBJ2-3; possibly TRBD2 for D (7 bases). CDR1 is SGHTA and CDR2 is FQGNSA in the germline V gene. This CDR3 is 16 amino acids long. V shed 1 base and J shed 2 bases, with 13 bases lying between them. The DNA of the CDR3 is TGTGCCAGCAGCTTAGTAGGGGGGGGCCACACAGATACGCAGTATTTT. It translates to CASSLVGGGHTDTQYF.

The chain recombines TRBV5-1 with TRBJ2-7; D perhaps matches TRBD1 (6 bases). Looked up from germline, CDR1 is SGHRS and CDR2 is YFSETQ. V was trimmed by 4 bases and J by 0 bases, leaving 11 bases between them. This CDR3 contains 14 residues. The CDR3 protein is CASSPQGYSYEQYF. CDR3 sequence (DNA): TGCGCCAGCAGCCCCCAGGGGTACTCCTACGAGCAGTACTTC.

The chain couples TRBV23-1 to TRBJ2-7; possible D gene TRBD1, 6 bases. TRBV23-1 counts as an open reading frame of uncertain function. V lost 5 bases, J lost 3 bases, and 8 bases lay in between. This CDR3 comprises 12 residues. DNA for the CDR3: TGCGCCAGCAGTGAACAGGGCTACGAGCAGTACTTC. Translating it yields CASSEQGYEQYF.

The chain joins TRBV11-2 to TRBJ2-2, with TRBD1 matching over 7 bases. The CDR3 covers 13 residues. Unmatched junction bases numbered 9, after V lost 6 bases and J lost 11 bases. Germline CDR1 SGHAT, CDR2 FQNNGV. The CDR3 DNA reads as TGTGCCAGCAGGACAGGGCTATTAGGAGAGCTGTTTTTT. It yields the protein CASRTGLLGELFF.

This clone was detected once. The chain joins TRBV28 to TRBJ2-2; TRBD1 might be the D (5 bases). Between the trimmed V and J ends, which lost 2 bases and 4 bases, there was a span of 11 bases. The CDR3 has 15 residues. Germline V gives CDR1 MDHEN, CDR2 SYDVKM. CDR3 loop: CASSLVGHSTGELFF. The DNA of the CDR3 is TGTGCCAGCAGTTTAGTGGGGCATAGCACCGGGGAGCTGTTTTTT.

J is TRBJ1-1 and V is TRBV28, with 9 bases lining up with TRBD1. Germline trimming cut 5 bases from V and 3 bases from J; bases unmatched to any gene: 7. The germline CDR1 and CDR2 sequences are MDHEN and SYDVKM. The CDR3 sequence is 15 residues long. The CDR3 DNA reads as TGTGCCAGCAGTGTAGGACAGGGGCGACACACTGAAGCTTTCTTT. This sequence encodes CASSVGQGRHTEAFF.

The CDR3: CASSLAGTSGETQYF. The CDR3 nucleotides are TGCGCCAGCAGCTTGGCCGGGACTAGCGGAGAGACCCAGTACTTC. V usage is TRBV5-1 and J usage is TRBJ2-5; 11 bases fit TRBD2. J gave up 4 bases and V 0 bases, and 2 bases lay outside the gene matches. The length of the CDR3 is 15 residues. Germline V CDR1 and CDR2: SGHRS, YFSETQ. Variable domain in full (rest from reference TRBV5-1 and TRBJ2-5): KAGVTQTPRYLIKTRGQQVTLSCSPISGHRSVSWYQQTPGQGLQFLFEYFSETQRNKGNFPGRFSGRQFSNSRSEMNVSTLELGDSALYLCASSLAGTSGETQYFGPGTRLLVL.

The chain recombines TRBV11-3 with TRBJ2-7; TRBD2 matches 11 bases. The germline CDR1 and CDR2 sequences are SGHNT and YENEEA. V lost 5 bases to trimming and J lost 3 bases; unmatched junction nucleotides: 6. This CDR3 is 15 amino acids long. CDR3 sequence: CASSRGTSGNYEQYF. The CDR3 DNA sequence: TGTGCCAGCAGCCGAGGGACTAGCGGAAACTACGAGCAGTACTTC.

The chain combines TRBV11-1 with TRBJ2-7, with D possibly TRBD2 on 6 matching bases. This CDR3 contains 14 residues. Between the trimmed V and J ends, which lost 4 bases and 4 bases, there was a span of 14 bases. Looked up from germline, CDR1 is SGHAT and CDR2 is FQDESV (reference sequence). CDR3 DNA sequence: TGTGCCAGCAGCTCATGGGGGGTTGCTTACGAGCAGTACTTC. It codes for CASSSWGVAYEQYF.

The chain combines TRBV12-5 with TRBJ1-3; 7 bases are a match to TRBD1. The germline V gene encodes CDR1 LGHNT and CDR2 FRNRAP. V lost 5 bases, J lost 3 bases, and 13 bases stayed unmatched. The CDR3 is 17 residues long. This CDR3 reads CASGGASTGASGNTIYF. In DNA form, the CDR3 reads TGTGCTAGTGGTGGAGCTTCAACAGGGGCCAGTGGAAACACCATATATTTT.

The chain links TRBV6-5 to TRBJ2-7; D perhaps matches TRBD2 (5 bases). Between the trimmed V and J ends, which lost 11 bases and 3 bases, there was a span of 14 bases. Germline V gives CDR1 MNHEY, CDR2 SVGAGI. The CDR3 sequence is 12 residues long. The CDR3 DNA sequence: TGTGCCTTTCGAGGGTGGGGCTACGAGCAGTACTTC. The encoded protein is CAFRGWGYEQYF.

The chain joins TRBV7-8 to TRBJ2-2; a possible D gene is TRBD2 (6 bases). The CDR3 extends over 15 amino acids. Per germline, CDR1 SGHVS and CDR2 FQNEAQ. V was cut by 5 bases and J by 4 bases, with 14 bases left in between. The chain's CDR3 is CASSRREGITGELFF. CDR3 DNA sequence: TGTGCCAGCAGCCGGCGGGAAGGGATCACCGGGGAGCTGTTTTTT.

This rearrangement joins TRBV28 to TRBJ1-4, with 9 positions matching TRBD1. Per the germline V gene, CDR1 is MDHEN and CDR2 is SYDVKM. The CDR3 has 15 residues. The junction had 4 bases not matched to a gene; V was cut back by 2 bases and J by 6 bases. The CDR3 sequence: CASSLVTGGYEKLFF. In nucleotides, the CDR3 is TGTGCCAGCAGTTTAGTGACAGGGGGATATGAAAAACTGTTTTTT.

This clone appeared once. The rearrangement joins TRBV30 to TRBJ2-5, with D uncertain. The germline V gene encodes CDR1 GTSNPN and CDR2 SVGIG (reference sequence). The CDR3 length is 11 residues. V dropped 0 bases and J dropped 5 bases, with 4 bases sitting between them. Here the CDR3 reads CAWSVRETQYF. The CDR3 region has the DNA TGTGCCTGGAGTGTACGGGAGACCCAGTACTTC.